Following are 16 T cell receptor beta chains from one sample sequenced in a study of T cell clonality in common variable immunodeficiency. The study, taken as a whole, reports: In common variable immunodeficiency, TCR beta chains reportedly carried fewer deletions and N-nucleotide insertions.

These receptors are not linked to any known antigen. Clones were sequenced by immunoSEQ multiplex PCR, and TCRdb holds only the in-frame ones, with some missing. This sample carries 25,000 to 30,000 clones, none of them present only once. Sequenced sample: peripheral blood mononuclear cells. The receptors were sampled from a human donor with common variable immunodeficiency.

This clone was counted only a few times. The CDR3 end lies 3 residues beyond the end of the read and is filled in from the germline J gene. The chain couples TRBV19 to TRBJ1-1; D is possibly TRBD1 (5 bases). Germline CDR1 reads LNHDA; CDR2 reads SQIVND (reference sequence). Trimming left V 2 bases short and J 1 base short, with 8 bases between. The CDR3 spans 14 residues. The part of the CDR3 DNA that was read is TGTGCCAGTAGTATAAGGCAGGGGAACACTGAA. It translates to CASSIRQGNTE. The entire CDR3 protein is CASSIRQGNTEAFF.

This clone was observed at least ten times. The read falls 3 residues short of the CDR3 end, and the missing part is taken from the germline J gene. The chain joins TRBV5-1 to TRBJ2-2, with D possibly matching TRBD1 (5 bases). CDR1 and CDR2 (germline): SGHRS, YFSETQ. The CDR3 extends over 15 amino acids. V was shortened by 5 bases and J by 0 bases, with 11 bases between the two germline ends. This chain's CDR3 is CASRKDTSNTGELFF. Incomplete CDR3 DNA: TGCGCCAGCAGGAAGGACACTTCGAACACCGGGGAG.

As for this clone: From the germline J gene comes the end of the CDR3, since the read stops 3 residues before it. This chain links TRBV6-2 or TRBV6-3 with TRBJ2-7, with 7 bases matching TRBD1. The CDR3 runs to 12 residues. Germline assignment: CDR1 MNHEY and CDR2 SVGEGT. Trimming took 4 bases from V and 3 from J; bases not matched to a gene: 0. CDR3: CASSWDSYEQYF. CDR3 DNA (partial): TGTGCCAGCAGTTGGGACAGCTACGAG.

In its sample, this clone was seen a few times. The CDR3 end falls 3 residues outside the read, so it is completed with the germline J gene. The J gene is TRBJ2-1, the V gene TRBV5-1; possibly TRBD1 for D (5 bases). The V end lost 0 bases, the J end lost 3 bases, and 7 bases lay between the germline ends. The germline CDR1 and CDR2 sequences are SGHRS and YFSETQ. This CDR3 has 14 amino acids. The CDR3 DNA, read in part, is TGCGCCAGCAGCTTGGCGCAGGGCTACAATGAG. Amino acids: CASSLAQGYNE. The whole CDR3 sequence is CASSLAQGYNEQFF.

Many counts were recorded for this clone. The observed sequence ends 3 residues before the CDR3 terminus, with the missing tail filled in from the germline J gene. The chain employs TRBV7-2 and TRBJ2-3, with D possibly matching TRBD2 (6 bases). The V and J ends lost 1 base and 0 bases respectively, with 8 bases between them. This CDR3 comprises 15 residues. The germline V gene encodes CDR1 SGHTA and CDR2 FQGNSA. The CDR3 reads CASSLVGTSTDTQYF. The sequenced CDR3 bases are TGTGCCAGCAGCTTAGTTGGGACTAGCACAGATACG.

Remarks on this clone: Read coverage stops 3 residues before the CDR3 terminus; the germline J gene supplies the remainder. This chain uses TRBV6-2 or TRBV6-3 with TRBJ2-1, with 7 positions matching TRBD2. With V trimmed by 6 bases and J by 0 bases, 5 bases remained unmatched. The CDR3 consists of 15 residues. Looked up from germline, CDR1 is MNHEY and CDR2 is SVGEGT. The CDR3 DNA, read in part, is TGTGCCAGCAGCGCGGGGGAGAGCTCCTACAATGAG. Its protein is CASSAGESSYNE. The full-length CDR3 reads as CASSAGESSYNEQFF.

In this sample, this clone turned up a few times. The DNA read from the CDR3 is TGTGCCAGCAGCCCGGCGGGACAGGGGCCTTCATACTCCTACGAG. Residues: CASSPAGQGPSYSYE. The whole CDR3 sequence reads CASSPAGQGPSYSYEQYF. The chain is built from TRBV4-2 and TRBJ2-7, with 10 bases matching TRBD1. The read finishes 3 residues shy of the CDR3 end, and the germline J gene is used to complete it. From germline, CDR1 is LGHNA and CDR2 YNFKEQ. The CDR3 loop spans 18 amino acids. The V gene end was trimmed by 4 bases and the J gene end by 0 bases; junction bases not matched to a gene: 12.

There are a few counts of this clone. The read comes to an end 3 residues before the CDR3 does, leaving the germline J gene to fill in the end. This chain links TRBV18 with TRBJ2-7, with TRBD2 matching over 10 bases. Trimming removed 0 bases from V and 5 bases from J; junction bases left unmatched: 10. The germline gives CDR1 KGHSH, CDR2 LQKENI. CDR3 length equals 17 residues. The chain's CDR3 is CASSPPDERGGDNEQYF. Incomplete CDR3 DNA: TGTGCCAGCTCACCACCGGACGAGCGGGGGGGCGACAACGAG.

The CDR3: CASSPNGGINANQPQHF. The sequenced CDR3 bases are TGTGCCAGCTCACCGAACGGGGGGATAAATGCGAATCAGCCC. The rearrangement links TRBV18 to TRBJ1-5; maybe TRBD1 (5 bases). The CDR3 extends 3 residues past the end of the read, so its final part is completed from the germline J gene. CDR3 size: 17 residues. In germline, CDR1 is KGHSH, CDR2 LQKENI. Trimming took off 3 bases at V and 4 bases at J, with 19 bases between the two ends.

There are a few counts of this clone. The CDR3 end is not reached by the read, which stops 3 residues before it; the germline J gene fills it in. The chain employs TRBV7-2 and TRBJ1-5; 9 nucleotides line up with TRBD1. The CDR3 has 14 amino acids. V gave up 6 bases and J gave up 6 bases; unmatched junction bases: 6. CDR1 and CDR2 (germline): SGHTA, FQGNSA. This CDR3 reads CASSDTGGPQPQHF. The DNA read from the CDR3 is TGTGCCAGCAGTGATACAGGGGGCCCTCAGCCC.

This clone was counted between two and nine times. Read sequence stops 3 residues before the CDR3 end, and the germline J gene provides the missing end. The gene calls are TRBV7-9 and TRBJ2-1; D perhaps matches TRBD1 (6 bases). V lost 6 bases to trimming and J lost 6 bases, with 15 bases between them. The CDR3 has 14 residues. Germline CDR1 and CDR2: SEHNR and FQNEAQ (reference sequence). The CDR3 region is CASSFGAGVNEQFF. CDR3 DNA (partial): TGTGCCAGCAGTTTTGGGGCAGGGGTCAATGAG.

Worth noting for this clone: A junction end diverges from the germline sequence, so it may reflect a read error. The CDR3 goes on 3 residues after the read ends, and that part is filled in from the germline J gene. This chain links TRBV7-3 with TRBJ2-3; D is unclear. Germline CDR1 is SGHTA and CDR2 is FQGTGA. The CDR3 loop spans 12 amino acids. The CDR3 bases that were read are TGTTCCAGCAGCTCGGGCACAGATACG. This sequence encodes CSSSSGTDT. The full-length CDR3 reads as CSSSSGTDTQYF.

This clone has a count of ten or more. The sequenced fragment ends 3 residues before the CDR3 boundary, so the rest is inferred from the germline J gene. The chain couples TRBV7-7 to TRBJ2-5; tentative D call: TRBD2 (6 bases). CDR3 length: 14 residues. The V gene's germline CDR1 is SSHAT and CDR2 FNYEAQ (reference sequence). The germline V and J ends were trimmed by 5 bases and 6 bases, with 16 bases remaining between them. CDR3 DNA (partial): TGTGCCAGCAGCCCCATCTTTGGCGGGAAGACC. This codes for CASSPIFGGKT. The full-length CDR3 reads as CASSPIFGGKTQYF.

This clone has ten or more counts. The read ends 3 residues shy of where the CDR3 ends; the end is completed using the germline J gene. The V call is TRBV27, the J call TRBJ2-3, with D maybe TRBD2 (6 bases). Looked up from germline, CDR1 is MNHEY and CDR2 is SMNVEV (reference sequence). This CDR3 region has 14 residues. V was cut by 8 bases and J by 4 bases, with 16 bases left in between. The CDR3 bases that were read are TGTGCCAGCGGGTGGGGGGATGGCGCAGATACG. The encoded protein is CASGWGDGADT. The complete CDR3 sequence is CASGWGDGADTQYF.

The CDR3 spells CAWSVGTSGGPYEQYF. CDR3 bases read: TGTGCCTGGAGTGTAGGGACTAGCGGGGGACCCTACGAG. The chain has TRBV30 and TRBJ2-7; the match to TRBD2 covers 14 bases. The read halts 3 residues ahead of the CDR3 end, with the missing end drawn from the germline J gene. The germline gives CDR1 GTSNPN, CDR2 SVGIG (reference sequence). V trimming: 0 bases; J trimming: 2 bases; junction bases outside the gene matches: 3. The CDR3 runs 16 residues.

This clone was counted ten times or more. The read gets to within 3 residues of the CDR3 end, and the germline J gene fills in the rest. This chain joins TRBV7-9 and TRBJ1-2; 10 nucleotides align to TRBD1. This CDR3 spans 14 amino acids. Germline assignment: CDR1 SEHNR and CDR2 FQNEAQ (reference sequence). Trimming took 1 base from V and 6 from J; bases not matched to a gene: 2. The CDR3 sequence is CASSLEGTGDGYTF. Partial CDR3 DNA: TGTGCCAGCAGCTTAGAAGGGACAGGGGATGGC.